This entry lists 16 T cell receptor beta chains sequenced from one sample in a study of shared clonotypes between healthy human individuals. Clones were read by immunoSEQ multiplex PCR, and TCRdb kept only the in-frame ones, dropping some. The data hold 400,000 to 600,000 clones, with about 96% observed a single time. Sequenced input: naive CD4+ T cells sorted from blood. Noted subset: CD45RA+ positively selected. These receptors were obtained from a woman aged 25 to 45 in good health.

This chain joins TRBV7-6 and TRBJ1-2; D gene ambiguous. This CDR3 region has 15 residues. Germline CDR1 reads SGHVS; CDR2 reads FNYEAQ. The V end was cut by 5 bases, the J end by 5 bases, with 18 bases between. This CDR3 reads CASSKDTEGKYGYTF. The CDR3 nucleotides are TGTGCCAGCAGCAAGGATACCGAAGGGAAATATGGCTACACCTTC.

This rearrangement joins TRBV27 to TRBJ2-5; TRBD1 agrees at 7 bases. The CDR3 runs 13 residues. J was trimmed by 3 bases and V by 6 bases; bases with no gene match: 4. CDR1 MNHEY and CDR2 SMNVEV come from the germline V gene (reference sequence). CDR3 in DNA: TGTGCCAGCAGCACGACAGGGAAAGAGACCCAGTACTTC. This encodes CASSTTGKETQYF.

The rearrangement uses TRBV19 and TRBJ2-3; D gene unclear. Germline V gives CDR1 LNHDA, CDR2 SQIVND (reference sequence). The CDR3 extends over 14 amino acids. Trimming shortened V by 5 bases and J by 7 bases, and 16 bases separated the two germline ends. The CDR3 region is CASSSAVVTYTQYF. The CDR3 DNA follows: TGTGCCAGTAGTTCGGCGGTCGTGACCTATACGCAGTATTTT.

V is TRBV30 and J is TRBJ1-2; D gene uncertain. The CDR3 extends over 12 amino acids. Trimming left V 1 base short and J 3 bases short, with 6 bases between. The germline CDR1 and CDR2 sequences are GTSNPN and SVGIG (reference sequence). CDR3 bases: TGTGCCTGGAGTGGGGTGGACTATGGCTACACCTTC. Amino acids: CAWSGVDYGYTF.

This rearrangement joins TRBV6-5 to TRBJ2-1; either TRBD1 or TRBD2 may fit D (5 bases each). This CDR3 spans 16 amino acids. The germline CDR1 and CDR2 sequences are MNHEY and SVGAGI. V dropped 2 bases and J dropped 2 bases, with 13 bases sitting between them. The CDR3 bases are TGTGCCAGCAGTTACGAGGGTGAGGGGACCTACAATGAGCAGTTCTTC. Translated, it gives CASSYEGEGTYNEQFF.

V is TRBV28 and J is TRBJ1-4; 7 bases are shared with TRBD1. CDR1 MDHEN and CDR2 SYDVKM come from the germline V gene. The CDR3 loop spans 17 amino acids. Trimming removed 4 bases from V and 0 bases from J; junction bases left unmatched: 8. The CDR3 is CASSSWTGLATNEKLFF. For the CDR3, the DNA is TGTGCCAGCAGTTCCTGGACAGGACTAGCAACTAATGAAAAACTGTTTTTT.

The chain joins TRBV5-6 to TRBJ1-4; TRBD1 might be the D (6 bases). CDR3 size: 15 residues. The germline gives CDR1 SGHDT, CDR2 YYEEEE. Trimming took off 1 base at V and 1 base at J, with 8 bases between the two ends. CDR3 protein: CASSLKGETNEKLFF. The CDR3 DNA reads TGTGCCAGCAGCTTGAAGGGGGAAACTAATGAAAAACTGTTTTTT.

In DNA, the CDR3 is TGTGCCAGCAGCTCAGGGACAGAGTCCTACGAGCAGTACTTC. Protein sequence: CASSSGTESYEQYF. The chain has TRBV7-9 and TRBJ2-7; 7 nucleotides line up with TRBD1. V lost 4 bases to trimming and J lost 1 base; unmatched junction nucleotides: 4. The CDR3 totals 14 residues. In germline, CDR1 is SEHNR, CDR2 FQNEAQ (reference sequence).

This clone has just a few counts. The gene calls are TRBV10-1 and TRBJ1-4, with no clear D. From germline, CDR1 is WNHNN and CDR2 SYGVQD (reference sequence). V lost 6 bases and J lost 0, with 8 bases in between. The CDR3 loop spans 14 amino acids. CDR3 amino acids: CASSPGATNEKLFF. DNA of the CDR3: TGCGCCAGCAGCCCGGGAGCAACTAATGAAAAACTGTTTTTT.

This clone was picked up one time. The chain has TRBV9 and TRBJ1-1; 9 bases fit TRBD1. Germline CDR1 and CDR2: SGDLS and YYNGEE. J lost 0 bases, V lost 4 bases, and 4 bases had no gene match. This CDR3 region has 15 residues. DNA for the CDR3: TGTGCCAGCAGCCCCGGGACAGGGATGAACACTGAAGCTTTCTTT. As protein: CASSPGTGMNTEAFF.

The chain has TRBV10-2 and TRBJ2-1; 7 nucleotides match TRBD2. The germline V gene encodes CDR1 WSHSY and CDR2 SAAADI. J was trimmed by 9 bases and V by 5 bases; bases with no gene match: 7. CDR3 length equals 13 residues. The CDR3 loop reads CASSRWTRSEQFF. The CDR3 DNA follows: TGCGCCAGCAGTCGTTGGACTAGAAGTGAGCAGTTCTTC.

The chain combines TRBV7-6 with TRBJ1-3; D is possibly TRBD1 (6 bases). The CDR3 contains 15 residues. Between the trimmed V and J ends, which lost 1 base and 3 bases, there was a span of 10 bases. Germline values: CDR1 SGHVS, CDR2 FNYEAQ. The CDR3: CASSLVQGSGNTIYF. The CDR3 DNA is TGTGCCAGCAGCTTAGTACAGGGTAGTGGAAACACCATATATTTT. Drawing the rest from reference TRBV7-6 and TRBJ1-3, the complete variable domain is GAGVSQSPRYKVTKRGQDVALRCDPISGHVSLYWYRQALGQGPEFLTYFNYEAQQDKSGLPNDRFSAERPEGSISTLTIQRTEQRDSAMYRCASSLVQGSGNTIYFGEGSWLTVV.

The rearrangement joins TRBV9 to TRBJ2-1, with 7 nucleotides matching TRBD1. CDR1 and CDR2 (germline): SGDLS, YYNGEE. This CDR3 contains 15 residues. The junction had 7 bases not matched to a gene; V was cut back by 0 bases and J by 7 bases. The CDR3 reads CASSVVPEGANEQFF. In nucleotides, the CDR3 is TGTGCCAGCAGCGTAGTTCCCGAGGGGGCTAATGAGCAGTTCTTC.

The V gene is TRBV5-5, the J gene TRBJ1-5; D ambiguous. The germline gives CDR1 SGHKS, CDR2 YYEKEE (reference sequence). The CDR3 loop spans 13 amino acids. V was cut by 4 bases and J by 3 bases, with 8 bases left in between. In nucleotides, the CDR3 is TGTGCCAGCAGCCGGGTCGTCAATCAGCCCCAGCATTTT. Translating it yields CASSRVVNQPQHF.

This chain uses TRBV5-8 with TRBJ2-1; 10 positions agree with TRBD2. The CDR3 consists of 16 residues. Germline V CDR1 and CDR2: SGHTS, YDEGEE. V shed 3 bases and J 2 bases; nucleotides not matched to a gene: 5. In DNA form, the CDR3 reads TGTGCCAGCAGCTCTGGACTAGCGGATACCTACAATGAGCAGTTCTTC. Translating gives CASSSGLADTYNEQFF. The full variable domain, its missing parts supplied by reference TRBV5-8 and TRBJ2-1, is EAGVTQSPTHLIKTRGQQATLRCSPISGHTSVYWYQQALGLGLQFLLWYDEGEERNRGNFPPRFSGRQFPNYSSELNVNALELEDSALYLCASSSGLADTYNEQFFGPGTRLTVL.

This chain connects TRBV7-9 to TRBJ2-5; 11 nucleotides match TRBD2. V dropped 6 bases and J dropped 2; count of bases not matched to a gene: 17. The CDR3 extends over 19 amino acids. Germline CDR1 SEHNR, CDR2 FQNEAQ (reference sequence). CDR3 DNA: TGTGCCAGCAGATCAAGCTTATTTAAGGGACTAGCGGCACAAGAGACCCAGTACTTC. Its translation: CASRSSLFKGLAAQETQYF.